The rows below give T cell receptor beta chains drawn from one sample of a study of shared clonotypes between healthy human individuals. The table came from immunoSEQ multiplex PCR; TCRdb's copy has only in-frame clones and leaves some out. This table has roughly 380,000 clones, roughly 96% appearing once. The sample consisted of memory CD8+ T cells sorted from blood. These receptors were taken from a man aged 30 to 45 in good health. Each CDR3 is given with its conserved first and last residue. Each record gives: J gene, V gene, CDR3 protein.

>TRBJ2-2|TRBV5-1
CASSLERHTGELFF
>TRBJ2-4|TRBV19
CASSIGHRGIQYF
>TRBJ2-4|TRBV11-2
CASSSPSGRVRDIQYF
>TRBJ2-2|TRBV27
CASSDRVVVGTGELFF
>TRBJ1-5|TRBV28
CASSLNQPQHF
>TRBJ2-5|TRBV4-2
CASSQVVGGRGETQYF
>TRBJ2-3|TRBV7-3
CASSDRAATDTQYF
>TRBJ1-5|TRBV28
CASSLGRGYYSNQPQHF
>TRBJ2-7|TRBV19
CASSIRGSSTYEQYF
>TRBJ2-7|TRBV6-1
CASRDTGNSYEQYF
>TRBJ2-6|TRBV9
CASTPGHSSGANVLTF
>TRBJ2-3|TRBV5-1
CASSLGLVQGVDTQYF
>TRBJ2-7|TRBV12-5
CASGLGFYEQYF
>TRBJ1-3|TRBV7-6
CASSLGGSSGNTIYF
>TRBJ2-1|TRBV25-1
CASSEFRASGLNEQFF
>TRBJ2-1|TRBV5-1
CASSLVLGFNEQFF
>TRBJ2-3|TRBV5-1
CASTPRTGTTDTQYF
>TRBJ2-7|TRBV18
CASSPEVTGPGEQYF
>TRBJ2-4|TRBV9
CASSVGVGRPKNIQYF
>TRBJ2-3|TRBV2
CASSDIAADTQYF
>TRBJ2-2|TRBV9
CASSAPGQGVGELFF
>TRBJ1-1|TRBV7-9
CASSLAEGPGRTFF
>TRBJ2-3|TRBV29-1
CSVEVVRGTDTQYF
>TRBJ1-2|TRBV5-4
CASSLDRVLYGYTF
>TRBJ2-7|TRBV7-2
CASSLGVPEKSGQYF
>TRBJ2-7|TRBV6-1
CASRQGPYEQYF
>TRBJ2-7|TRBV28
CASSTTGAWMSPTYEQYF
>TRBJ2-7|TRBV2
CASSEAGTATYEQYF
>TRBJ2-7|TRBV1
CTSSPPRTSASYEQYF
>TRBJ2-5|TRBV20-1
CSARVQEAQYF
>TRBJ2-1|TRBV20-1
CSASFRDEQFF
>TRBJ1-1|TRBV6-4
CASRAQGTMNTEAFF
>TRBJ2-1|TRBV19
CASIGAELRKYNEQFF
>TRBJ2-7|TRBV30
CAWSVYKPYEQYF
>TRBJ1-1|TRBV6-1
CASSVQGLYTEAFF
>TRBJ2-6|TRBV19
CASSRNRGTGANVLTF
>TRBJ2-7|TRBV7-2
CASSLGLAYEQYF
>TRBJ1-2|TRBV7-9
CASSDRVPVGYTF
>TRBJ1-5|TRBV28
CASSYRGDSNQPQHF
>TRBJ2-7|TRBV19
CASSIRTSGAYEQYF
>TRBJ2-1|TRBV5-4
CASSGDQIYNEQFF
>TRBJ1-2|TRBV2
CASSEQGGRDYTF
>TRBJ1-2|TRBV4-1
CASSPDGYGYTF
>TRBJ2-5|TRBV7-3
CASSLGTSQETQYF
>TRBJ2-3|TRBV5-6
CASSLARGHSTDTQYF
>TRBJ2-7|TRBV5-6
CASTGHRSYEQYF
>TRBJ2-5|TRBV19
CASGLAGEETQYF
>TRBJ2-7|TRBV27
CASSTSGRSYEQYF
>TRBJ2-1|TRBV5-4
CASSRTGILYNEQFF
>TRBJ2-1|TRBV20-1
CSASGLAAQFF
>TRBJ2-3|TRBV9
CASSVTGGTQYF
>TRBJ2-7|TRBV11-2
CASSARTVKGYEQYF
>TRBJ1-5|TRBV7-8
CASSQMWGTGQPQHF
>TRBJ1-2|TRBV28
CASVRKITPTGNGYTF
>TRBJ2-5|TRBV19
CASSLKPGQGAPNLQETQYF
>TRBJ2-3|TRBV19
CASSIGITDTQYF
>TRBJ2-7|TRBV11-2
CASTRTGTGGVEQYF
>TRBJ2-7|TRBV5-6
CASSPGTGTYEQYF